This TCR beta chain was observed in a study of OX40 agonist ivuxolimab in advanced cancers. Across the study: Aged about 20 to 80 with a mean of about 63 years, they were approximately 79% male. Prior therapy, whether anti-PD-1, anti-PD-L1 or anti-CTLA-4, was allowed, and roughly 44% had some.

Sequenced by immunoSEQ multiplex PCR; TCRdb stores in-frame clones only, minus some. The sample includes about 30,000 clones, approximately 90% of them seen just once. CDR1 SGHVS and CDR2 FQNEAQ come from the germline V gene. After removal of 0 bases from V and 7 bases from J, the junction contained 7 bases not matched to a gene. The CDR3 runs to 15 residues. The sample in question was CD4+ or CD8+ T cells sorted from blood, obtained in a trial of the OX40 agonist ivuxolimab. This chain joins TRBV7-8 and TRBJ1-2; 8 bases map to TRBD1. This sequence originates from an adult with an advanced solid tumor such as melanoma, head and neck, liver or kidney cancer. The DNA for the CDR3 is TGTGCCAGCAGCTTAGCTGGGCAGGGGGCTGGTGGCTACACCTTC. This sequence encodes CASSLAGQGAGGYTF. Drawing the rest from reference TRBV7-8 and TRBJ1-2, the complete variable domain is GAGVSQSPRYKVAKRGQDVALRCDPISGHVSLFWYQQALGQGPEFLTYFQNEAQLDKSGLPSDRFFAERPEGSVSTLKIQRTQQEDSAVYLCASSLAGQGAGGYTFGSGTRLTVV.